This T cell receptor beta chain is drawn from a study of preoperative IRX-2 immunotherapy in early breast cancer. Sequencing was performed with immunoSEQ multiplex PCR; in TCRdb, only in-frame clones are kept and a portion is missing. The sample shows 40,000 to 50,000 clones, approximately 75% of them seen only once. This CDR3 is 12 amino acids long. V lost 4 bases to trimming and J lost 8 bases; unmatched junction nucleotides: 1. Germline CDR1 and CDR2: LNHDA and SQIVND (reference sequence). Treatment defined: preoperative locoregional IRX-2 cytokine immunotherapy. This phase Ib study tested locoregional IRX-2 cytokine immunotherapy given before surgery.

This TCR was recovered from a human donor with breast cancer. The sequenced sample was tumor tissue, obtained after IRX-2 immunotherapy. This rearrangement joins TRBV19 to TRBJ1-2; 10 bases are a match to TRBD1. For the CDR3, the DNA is TGTGCCAGTAGTACGGACAGGGGGGGCTACACCTTC. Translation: CASSTDRGGYTF.